Below are 10 T cell receptor beta chains sequenced from a single sample in a study of T cells in Graves' hyperthyroidism and ophthalmopathy. TCR beta CDR3 region amplification was performed from RNA transcripts. Researchers ran a first-round RT-PCR on the TCR CDR3 using the HTBI primer set. One entry per CDR3 protein, called by TCRdb with MiXCR from the multiplex PCR reads. The data hold 450,000 to 600,000 distinct CDR3 sequences, with 14% observed a single time. Sequencing was carried out using blood. The source of these receptors is a woman aged 40 to 50 with Graves' hyperthyroidism.

DNA for the CDR3: TGTGCCAGTAGTATAGTCCCAGGGTCCGCCTACGAGCAGTACTTC. Its translation is CASSIVPGSAYEQYF. This chain joins TRBV19 and TRBJ2-7, with TRBD1 as a possible D gene (5 bases). The CDR3 spans 15 residues. Looked up from germline, CDR1 is LNHDA and CDR2 is SQIVND (reference sequence). V lost 1 base to trimming and J lost 2 bases, with 12 bases between them.

As regards this clonotype: A read error may be the cause here, since a much bigger clone is one base away. The chain couples TRBV2 to TRBJ1-4; TRBD1 is a possible D gene (6 bases). CDR3 length: 13 residues. CDR1 and CDR2 from the germline V gene are SNHLY and FYNNEI. For the CDR3, the DNA is TGTGCCAGCAGTCCTGGGGGGCGTGAAGAACTGTTTTTT. Encoded protein: CASSPGGREELFF.

This clonotype came up many times. This chain joins TRBV12-3 or TRBV12-4 and TRBJ2-3; TRBD2 aligns across 9 bases. After removal of 11 bases from V and 1 base from J, the junction contained 10 bases not matched to a gene. This CDR3 contains 15 residues. As DNA, the CDR3 is TGTGCCGTCCGGGGTAGCGGGAGTGGCACAGATACGCAGTATTTT. Encoded protein: CAVRGSGSGTDTQYF.

Of note for this clonotype: Just one base apart from a much larger clone, this may be a read error. J is TRBJ1-6 and V is TRBV3-1; D unclear. CDR3 length: 13 residues. The V gene's germline CDR1 is LGHDT and CDR2 YNNKEL (reference sequence). The CDR3 bases are TGTGCCAGCAGGCAAGATGTTAAACATCCCCTCCACTTT. Translating gives CASRQDVKHPLHF.

The V gene is TRBV5-1, the J gene TRBJ2-1, with 9 bases lining up with TRBD2. The CDR3 runs to 14 residues. The junction had 4 bases not matched to a gene; V was cut back by 5 bases and J by 4 bases. The germline CDR1 and CDR2 sequences are SGHRS and YFSETQ. As DNA, the CDR3 is TGCGCCAGCAGTACTAGCGGGCCTTACAATGAGCAGTTCTTC. It codes for CASSTSGPYNEQFF.

Many counts were recorded for this clonotype. The V and J genes are TRBV10-3 and TRBJ2-5; TRBD1 agrees at 8 bases. The CDR3 sequence is 17 residues long. V trimming: 2 bases; J trimming: 2 bases; junction bases outside the gene matches: 10. Germline lookup yields CDR1 ENHRY and CDR2 SYGVKD. The CDR3 spells CAISEALTGAGQETQYF. CDR3 nucleotide sequence: TGTGCCATCAGTGAGGCCCTGACAGGGGCGGGTCAAGAGACCCAGTACTTC.

The table lists this clonotype with many counts. The rearrangement joins TRBV2 to TRBJ2-2; TRBD2 matches 13 bases. CDR1 is SNHLY and CDR2 is FYNNEI in the germline V gene. The CDR3 runs to 17 residues. The V segment lost 6 bases and the J segment 5 bases; nucleotides outside the gene matches: 9. The CDR3, as DNA: TGTGCCAGCAGCAGGACTAGCGGGAGACCCCTAACCGGGGAGCTGTTTTTT. Protein: CASSRTSGRPLTGELFF.

The rearrangement links TRBV28 to TRBJ1-6, with D unresolved. Trimming cost V 7 bases and J 9 bases, with 19 bases left between them. The CDR3 loop spans 15 amino acids. Per germline, CDR1 MDHEN and CDR2 SYDVKM. DNA for the CDR3: TGTGCCAGCATCATCGGGCGGGCAGTTGGTTCACCCCTCCACTTT. Protein: CASIIGRAVGSPLHF.

There are many counts of this clonotype. The rearrangement joins TRBV30 to TRBJ1-5, with 9 bases aligning to TRBD1. J gave up 7 bases and V 0 bases, and 4 bases lay outside the gene matches. CDR1 and CDR2 (germline): GTSNPN, SVGIG (reference sequence). The CDR3 consists of 14 residues. CDR3 DNA sequence: TGTGCCTGGAGTGTACAGGGGGCGGAGCAGCCCCAGCATTTT. Encoded protein: CAWSVQGAEQPQHF.

In this sample, this clonotype turned up many times. The rearrangement links TRBV2 to TRBJ2-6; possible D gene TRBD1, 6 bases. Between the trimmed V and J ends, which lost 7 bases and 1 base, there was a span of 11 bases. The CDR3 is 15 amino acids. CDR1 SNHLY and CDR2 FYNNEI come from the germline V gene. The CDR3 DNA reads TGTGCCAGCACCATCGACAGGTCTGGGGCCAACGTCCTGACTTTC. It yields the protein CASTIDRSGANVLTF.